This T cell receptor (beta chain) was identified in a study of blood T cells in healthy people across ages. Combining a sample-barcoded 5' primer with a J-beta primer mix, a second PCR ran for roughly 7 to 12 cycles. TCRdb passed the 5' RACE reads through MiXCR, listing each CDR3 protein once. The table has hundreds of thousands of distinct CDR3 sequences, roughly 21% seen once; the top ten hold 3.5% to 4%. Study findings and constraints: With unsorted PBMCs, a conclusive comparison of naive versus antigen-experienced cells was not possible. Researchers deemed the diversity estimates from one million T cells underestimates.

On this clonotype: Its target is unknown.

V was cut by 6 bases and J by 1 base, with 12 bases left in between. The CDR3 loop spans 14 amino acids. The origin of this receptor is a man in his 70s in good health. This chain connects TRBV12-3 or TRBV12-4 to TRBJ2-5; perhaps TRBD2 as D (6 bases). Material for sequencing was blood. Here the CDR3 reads CASRYSGPQETQYF. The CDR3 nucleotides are TGTGCCAGCAGATACAGCGGGCCCCAAGAGACCCAGTACTTC.